The rows below give T cell receptor beta chains drawn from one sample of a study of CD8+ T cells in alopecia areata. Here immunoSEQ multiplex PCR was the method, and the copy in TCRdb shows in-frame clones only, minus some. The table includes around 100,000 clones, under 90% detected once. Material: CD8+ T cells sorted from blood, obtained between weeks 30 and 35, from a patient treated with tofacitinib. These receptors all come from a human donor with alopecia areata. The CDR3 runs from the conserved cysteine through the conserved F or W. D genes are given only for firm matches. Clone size, where shown, is once, few, many, or a class for clones that have expanded.

j_gene	abundance	d_gene	v_gene	CDR3aa	CDR3nt
TRBJ1-2	.	.	TRBV27	CASPFPRCTF	TGTGCCAGCCCCTTTCCGCGGTGCACCTTC
TRBJ2-7	few	TRBD1	TRBV29-1	CSVEGQGLSYEQYF	TGCAGCGTTGAGGGACAGGGGCTCTCCTACGAGCAGTACTTC
TRBJ2-1	.	TRBD1	TRBV27	CASSLFPGQDYNEQFF	TGTGCCAGCAGTTTATTCCCGGGACAGGATTACAATGAGCAGTTCTTC
TRBJ2-2	.	.	TRBV10-3	CAISDPDWGRGPFTGELFF	TGTGCCATCAGTGATCCCGACTGGGGTAGAGGGCCTTTCACCGGGGAGCTGTTTTTT
TRBJ2-7	.	.	TRBV6-1	CASTQGYGSYEQYF	TGTGCCAGCACCCAGGGATACGGCTCCTACGAGCAGTACTTC
TRBJ2-3	.	.	TRBV29-1	CSPGEGETQYF	TGCAGCCCGGGAGAGGGAGAGACGCAGTATTTT
TRBJ2-1	.	TRBD2	TRBV30	CAWSVTAGDGARNEQFF	TGTGCCTGGAGTGTGACAGCGGGAGATGGGGCCAGAAATGAGCAGTTCTTC
TRBJ2-3	.	.	TRBV29-1	CSVPDMADTQYF	TGCAGCGTTCCGGACATGGCAGATACGCAGTATTTT
TRBJ2-7	.	TRBD2	TRBV14	CASSQEREGLDEQYF	TGTGCCAGCAGCCAAGAGCGGGAGGGCCTCGACGAGCAGTACTTC
TRBJ2-5	.	TRBD1	TRBV7-9	CASSLLDRVETQYF	TGTGCCAGCAGCTTACTAGACAGGGTGGAGACCCAGTACTTC
TRBJ2-7	.	.	TRBV5-6	CASSLPTSGIGEQYF	TGTGCCAGCAGCCTACCGACTAGTGGGATAGGCGAGCAGTACTTC
TRBJ1-2	once	.	TRBV27	CASSPTTLRRVGYTF	TGTGCCAGCAGTCCCACCACCCTGCGACGGGTAGGCTACACCTTC
TRBJ2-2	.	.	TRBV29-1	CSVEGVGTGELFF	TGCAGCGTTGAAGGGGTGGGCACCGGGGAGCTGTTTTTT
TRBJ2-4	.	.	TRBV27	CASASSPKNIQYF	TGTGCCAGCGCCAGTAGCCCCAAAAACATTCAGTACTTC
TRBJ2-2	few	.	TRBV27	CASSFSDGDANTGELFF	TGTGCCAGCAGTTTTAGTGACGGCGATGCGAACACCGGGGAGCTGTTTTTT
TRBJ2-3	medium-sized	TRBD2	TRBV6-5	CASRAGLAGTDTQYF	TGTGCCAGCAGGGCGGGACTAGCAGGCACAGATACGCAGTATTTT
TRBJ2-3	once	.	TRBV30	CAWSERQVREGGRYTDTQYF	TGTGCCTGGAGTGAAAGACAGGTTCGTGAGGGAGGGCGATACACAGATACGCAGTATTTT
TRBJ1-2	.	TRBD1	TRBV23-1	CASSQRAGQGAPGYTF	TGCGCCAGCAGTCAACGCGCCGGACAGGGGGCGCCTGGCTACACCTTC
TRBJ2-7	once	.	TRBV7-9	CASRPLYSYEQYF	TGTGCCAGCAGACCACTCTACTCCTACGAGCAGTACTTC
TRBJ2-5	.	TRBD2	TRBV27	CASSLSATSGGPWETQYF	TGTGCCAGCAGTTTATCGGCGACTAGCGGGGGACCATGGGAGACCCAGTACTTC
TRBJ1-2	.	.	TRBV6-1	CASSEALQAGLNYGYTF	TGTGCCAGCAGTGAAGCGCTTCAGGCAGGCCTAAACTATGGCTACACCTTC
TRBJ1-5	.	.	TRBV28	CASSPGRRGNQPQHF	TGTGCCAGCAGTCCAGGAAGGAGGGGGAATCAGCCCCAGCATTTT
TRBJ2-3	.	.	TRBV2	CASSEGSWRGPDTQYF	TGTGCCAGCAGTGAAGGCTCGTGGAGGGGCCCAGATACGCAGTATTTT
TRBJ2-1	.	.	TRBV6-5	CASSYSNSGGNEQFF	TGTGCCAGCAGTTACTCGAACAGCGGAGGGAATGAGCAGTTCTTC
TRBJ2-7	few	.	TRBV7-8	CASSLGDNSYEQYF	TGTGCCAGCAGCTTAGGTGACAACTCCTACGAGCAGTACTTC
TRBJ1-1	.	.	TRBV30	CAWSTGGWTEAFF	TGTGCCTGGAGCACCGGGGGCTGGACTGAAGCTTTCTTT
TRBJ2-3	.	.	TRBV4-1	CASSQQGDTQYF	TGCGCCAGCAGCCAACAGGGGGATACGCAGTATTTT
TRBJ2-3	.	.	TRBV7-8	CASTPLGGTDTQYF	TGTGCCAGTACCCCGTTGGGCGGGACAGATACGCAGTATTTT
TRBJ2-1	.	.	TRBV4-1	CASSQEGTGAYNEQFF	TGCGCCAGCAGCCAAGAGGGAACCGGGGCCTACAATGAGCAGTTCTTC
TRBJ2-7	.	.	TRBV19	CASSIDSTPYEQYF	TGTGCCAGTAGTATAGATTCTACGCCCTACGAGCAGTACTTC
TRBJ2-2	.	TRBD1	TRBV9	CASSVNTGGSNTGELFF	TGTGCCAGCAGCGTAAATACAGGGGGGTCGAACACCGGGGAGCTGTTTTTT
TRBJ1-3	.	.	TRBV7-9	CASSLITDSSGNTIYF	TGTGCCAGCAGCTTGATAACGGACAGCTCTGGAAACACCATATATTTT
TRBJ2-3	.	TRBD2	TRBV27	CASSTTSGGWADTQYF	TGTGCCAGCAGTACGACTAGCGGGGGATGGGCAGATACGCAGTATTTT
TRBJ2-6	.	.	TRBV12-5	CASGNDEGGANVLTF	TGTGCTAGTGGTAACGACGAAGGTGGGGCCAACGTCCTGACTTTC
TRBJ2-2	once	.	TRBV6-5	CASCEGDYTGELFF	TGTGCCAGTTGTGAGGGGGACTACACCGGGGAGCTGTTTTTT
TRBJ1-6	.	TRBD1	TRBV27	CASTKTGVNSPLHF	TGTGCCAGCACCAAGACAGGGGTCAATTCACCCCTCCACTTT
TRBJ1-5	few	.	TRBV6-5	CASSPRQVSNQPQHF	TGTGCCAGCAGCCCTAGACAGGTTAGCAATCAGCCCCAGCATTTT
TRBJ1-1	.	TRBD1	TRBV4-2	CASSQDSPLRQGMGNTEAFF	TGTGCCAGCAGCCAAGATAGCCCCCTACGACAGGGTATGGGGAACACTGAAGCTTTCTTT
TRBJ2-7	.	.	TRBV29-1	CSATATGSYEQYF	TGCAGCGCCACAGCGACAGGTTCCTACGAGCAGTACTTC
TRBJ1-1	.	TRBD1	TRBV7-2	CASSEQGAASTEAFF	TGTGCCAGCAGCGAACAGGGGGCAGCGAGCACTGAAGCTTTCTTT
TRBJ2-1	once	TRBD2	TRBV5-4	CASSLDGGTYNEQFF	TGTGCCAGCAGCTTGGACGGGGGGACCTACAATGAGCAGTTCTTC
TRBJ1-2	.	.	TRBV27	CASSPGSIAYGYTF	TGTGCCAGCAGTCCGGGCTCTATCGCCTATGGCTACACCTTC
TRBJ1-6	once	.	TRBV5-1	CASSPSGSDNSPLHF	TGCGCCAGCAGCCCTTCCGGGAGCGATAATTCACCCCTCCACTTT
TRBJ1-1	.	TRBD1	TRBV27	CATQGGYMNTEAFF	TGTGCCACCCAGGGGGGATATATGAACACTGAAGCTTTCTTT
TRBJ2-7	.	TRBD2	TRBV5-6	CASSALAGQGDEQYF	TGTGCCAGCAGCGCCCTAGCGGGGCAAGGCGACGAGCAGTACTTC
TRBJ1-4	.	.	TRBV7-9	CASSFEEEGEKLFF	TGTGCCAGCAGCTTTGAGGAGGAAGGTGAAAAACTGTTTTTT
TRBJ2-1	.	TRBD1	TRBV5-8	CASSSGQIEQFF	TGTGCCAGCAGCTCGGGACAGATAGAGCAGTTCTTC
TRBJ2-3	.	TRBD2	TRBV9	CASSPFSGRAGKDTQYF	TGTGCCAGCAGCCCATTTAGCGGGAGGGCCGGTAAAGATACGCAGTATTTT
TRBJ2-1	.	TRBD2	TRBV19	CASKTSGRYNEQFF	TGTGCCAGTAAAACTAGCGGACGTTACAATGAGCAGTTCTTC
TRBJ1-1	once	.	TRBV6-5	CASSYADSEAFF	TGTGCCAGCAGTTACGCGGACAGTGAAGCTTTCTTT
TRBJ2-7	.	.	TRBV29-1	CSVVAAGEQYF	TGCAGCGTTGTTGCGGCAGGGGAGCAGTACTTC
TRBJ2-7	.	TRBD1	TRBV11-2	CASSTGQGSSEQYF	TGTGCCAGCAGCACCGGACAGGGATCTAGCGAGCAGTACTTC
TRBJ2-1	.	TRBD1	TRBV5-6	CASTHDPGQGYEQFF	TGTGCCAGCACTCACGACCCGGGACAGGGGTACGAGCAGTTCTTC
TRBJ2-7	.	.	TRBV5-1	CASSLVIQGEQYF	TGCGCCAGCAGCTTGGTAATCCAGGGGGAGCAGTACTTC
TRBJ2-7	.	.	TRBV6-6	CASSYSTTYEQYF	TGTGCCAGCAGTTATTCGACCACCTACGAGCAGTACTTC
TRBJ2-7	.	.	TRBV5-1	CASSPGGGKVEQYF	TGCGCCAGCAGCCCCGGGGGCGGGAAGGTCGAGCAGTACTTC
TRBJ2-3	once	TRBD2	TRBV5-6	CASSLVGGGLTDTQYF	TGTGCCAGCAGCTTGGTGGGCGGGGGATTAACAGATACGCAGTATTTT
TRBJ2-7	.	.	TRBV6-6	CASGLGGEQYF	TGTGCCAGCGGCTTAGGGGGCGAGCAGTACTTC
TRBJ1-1	few	.	TRBV5-4	CASSLEVNTEAFF	TGTGCCAGCAGCTTGGAGGTGAACACTGAAGCTTTCTTT
TRBJ2-7	.	TRBD2	TRBV11-2	CASSLVTSGPSYEQYF	TGTGCCAGCAGCTTGGTTACTAGCGGACCTTCCTACGAGCAGTACTTC